This T cell receptor (beta chain) came from a study of early T cells in non-severe SARS-CoV-2 infection. Whole-study context: Bulk RNA taken from unsorted whole blood was sequenced, leaving chains unpaired. Study-wide findings and caveats: Comparison of clonotypes with VDJdb favored anti-spike CD8 responses while missing private and CD4 specificities.

Unmatched junction bases numbered 6, after V lost 7 bases and J lost 3 bases. Germline CDR1 is MNHNS and CDR2 is SASEGT. The CDR3 contains 16 residues. This clonotype was seen ten or more times. Its antigen is not known. Attachment of unique molecular identifiers was made to individual cDNA molecules. TCRdb passed the 5' RACE reads through MiXCR, listing each CDR3 protein once. The sample shows tens of thousands of distinct CDR3 sequences, over 4.5% of them seen only once. The input for sequencing was whole blood, taken at baseline. This clonotype originated in an adult who was a healthcare worker with PCR-confirmed SARS-CoV-2 infection or an uninfected control (not recorded which). The V gene is TRBV6-1, the J gene TRBJ2-6, with 10 bases aligning to TRBD1. Here the CDR3 reads CASIPGQGNGANVLTF. CDR3 DNA sequence: TGTGCCAGCATCCCGGGACAGGGGAATGGGGCCAACGTCCTGACTTTC.